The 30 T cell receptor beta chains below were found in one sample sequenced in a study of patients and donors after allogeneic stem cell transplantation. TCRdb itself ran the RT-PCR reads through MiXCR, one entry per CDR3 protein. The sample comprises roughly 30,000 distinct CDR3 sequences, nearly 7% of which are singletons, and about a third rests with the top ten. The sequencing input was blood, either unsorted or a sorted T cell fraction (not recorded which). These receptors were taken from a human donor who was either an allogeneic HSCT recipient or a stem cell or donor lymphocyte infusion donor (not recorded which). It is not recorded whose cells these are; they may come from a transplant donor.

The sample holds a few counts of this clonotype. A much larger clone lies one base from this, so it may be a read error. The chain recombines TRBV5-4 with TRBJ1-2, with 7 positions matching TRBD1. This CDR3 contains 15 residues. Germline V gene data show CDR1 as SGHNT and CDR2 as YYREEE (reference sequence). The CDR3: CASRPGTASNYVYTF. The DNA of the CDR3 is TGTGCCAGCAGACCCGGGACAGCCTCTAACTATGTCTACACCTTC.

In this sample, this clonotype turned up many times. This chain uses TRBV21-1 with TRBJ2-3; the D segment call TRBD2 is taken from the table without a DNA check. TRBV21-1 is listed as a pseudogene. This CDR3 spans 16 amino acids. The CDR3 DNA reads TGTGCCAGCAGCAAAGGACTAGCGGGACGCACAGATACGCAGTATTTT. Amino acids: CASSKGLAGRTDTQYF.

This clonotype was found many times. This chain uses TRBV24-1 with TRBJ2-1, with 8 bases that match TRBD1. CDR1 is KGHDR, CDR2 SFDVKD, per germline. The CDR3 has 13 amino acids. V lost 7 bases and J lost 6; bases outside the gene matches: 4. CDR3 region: CATRPTGGNEQFF. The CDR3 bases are TGTGCCACCAGGCCAACAGGGGGCAATGAGCAGTTCTTC.

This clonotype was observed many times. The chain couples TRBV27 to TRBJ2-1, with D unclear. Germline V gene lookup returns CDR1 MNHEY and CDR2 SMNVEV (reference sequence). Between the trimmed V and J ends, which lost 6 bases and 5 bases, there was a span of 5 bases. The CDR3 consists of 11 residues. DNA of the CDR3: TGTGCCAGCAGACTACACAATGAGCAGTTCTTC. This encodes CASRLHNEQFF.

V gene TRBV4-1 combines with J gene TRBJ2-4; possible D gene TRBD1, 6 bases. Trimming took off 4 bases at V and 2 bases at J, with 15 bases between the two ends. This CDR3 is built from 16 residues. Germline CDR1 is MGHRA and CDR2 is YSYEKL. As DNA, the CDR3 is TGCGCCAGCAGCCGACTTCCCGGGACATCCAAAAACATTCAGTACTTC. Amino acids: CASSRLPGTSKNIQYF.

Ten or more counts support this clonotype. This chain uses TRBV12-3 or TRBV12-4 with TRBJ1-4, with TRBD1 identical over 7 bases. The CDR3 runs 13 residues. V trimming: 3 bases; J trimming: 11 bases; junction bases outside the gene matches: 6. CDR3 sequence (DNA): TGTGCCAGCAGTTTTACCCCGACAGGGAAACTGTTTTTT. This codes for CASSFTPTGKLFF.

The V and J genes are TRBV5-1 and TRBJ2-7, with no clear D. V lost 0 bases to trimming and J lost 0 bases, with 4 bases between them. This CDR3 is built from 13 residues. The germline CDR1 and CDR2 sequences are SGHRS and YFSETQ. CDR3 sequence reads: CASSLDNSYEQYF. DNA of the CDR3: TGCGCCAGCAGCTTGGATAACTCCTACGAGCAGTACTTC.

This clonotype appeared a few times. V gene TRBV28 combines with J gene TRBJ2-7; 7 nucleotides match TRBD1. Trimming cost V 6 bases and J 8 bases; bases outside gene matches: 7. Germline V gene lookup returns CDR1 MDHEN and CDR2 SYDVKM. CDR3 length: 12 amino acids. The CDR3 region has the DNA TGTGCCAGCAGCACAGGGGCGCCAAAGCAGTACTTC. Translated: CASSTGAPKQYF.

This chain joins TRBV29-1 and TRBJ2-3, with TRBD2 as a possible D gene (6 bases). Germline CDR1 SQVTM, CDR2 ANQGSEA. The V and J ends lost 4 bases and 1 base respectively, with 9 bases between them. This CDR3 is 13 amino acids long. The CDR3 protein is CSVVRDRTDTQYF. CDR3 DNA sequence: TGCAGCGTTGTGCGGGACCGCACAGATACGCAGTATTTT.

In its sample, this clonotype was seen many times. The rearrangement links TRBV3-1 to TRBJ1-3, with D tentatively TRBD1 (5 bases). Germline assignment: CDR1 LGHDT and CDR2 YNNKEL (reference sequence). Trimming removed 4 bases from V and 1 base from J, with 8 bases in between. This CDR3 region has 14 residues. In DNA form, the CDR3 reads TGTGCCAGCAGCCCCCGGGGGTCTGGAAACACCATATATTTT. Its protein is CASSPRGSGNTIYF.

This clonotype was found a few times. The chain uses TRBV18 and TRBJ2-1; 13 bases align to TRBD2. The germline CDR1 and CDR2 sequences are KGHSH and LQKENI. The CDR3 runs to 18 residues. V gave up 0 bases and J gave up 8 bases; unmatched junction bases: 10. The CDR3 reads CASSPPPSGLAGRHEQFF. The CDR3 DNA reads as TGTGCCAGCTCACCACCCCCCTCGGGACTAGCGGGACGCCATGAGCAGTTCTTC.

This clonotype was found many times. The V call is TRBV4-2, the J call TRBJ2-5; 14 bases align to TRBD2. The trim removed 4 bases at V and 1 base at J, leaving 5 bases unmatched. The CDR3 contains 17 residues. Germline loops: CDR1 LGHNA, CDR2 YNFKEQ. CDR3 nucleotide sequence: TGTGCCAGCAGCCTCCGACTAGCGGGAGGGCCCCAAGAGACCCAGTACTTC. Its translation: CASSLRLAGGPQETQYF.

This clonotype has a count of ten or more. CDR3: CASSLVTGGNYGYTF. In DNA form, the CDR3 reads TGTGCCAGCAGCTTAGTAACAGGGGGGAACTATGGCTACACCTTC. The chain uses TRBV7-2 and TRBJ1-2; 8 nucleotides match TRBD1. Germline CDR1 SGHTA, CDR2 FQGNSA. The CDR3 spans 15 residues. V was pared by 1 base and J by 2 bases, with 3 bases of the junction left unmatched.

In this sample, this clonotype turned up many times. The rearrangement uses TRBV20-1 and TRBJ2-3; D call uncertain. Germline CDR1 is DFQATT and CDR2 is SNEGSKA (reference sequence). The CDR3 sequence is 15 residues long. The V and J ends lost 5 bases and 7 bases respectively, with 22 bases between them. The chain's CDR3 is CSAPATGTRGNTQYF. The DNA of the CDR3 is TGCAGTGCTCCCGCAACCGGAACTCGTGGAAATACGCAGTATTTT.

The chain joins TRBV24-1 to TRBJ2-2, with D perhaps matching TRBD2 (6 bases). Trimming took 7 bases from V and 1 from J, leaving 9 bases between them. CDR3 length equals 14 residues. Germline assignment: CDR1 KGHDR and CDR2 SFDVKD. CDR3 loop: CATSPGLNTGELFF. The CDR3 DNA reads TGTGCCACCAGCCCGGGACTGAACACCGGGGAGCTGTTTTTT.

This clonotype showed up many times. CDR3 residues: CASSYIASGSTDTQYF. The CDR3 nucleotides read TGTGCCAGCAGTTACATTGCTAGCGGGAGCACAGATACGCAGTATTTT. The chain employs TRBV6-5 and TRBJ2-3; 8 bases agree with TRBD2. Trimming took 2 bases from V and 0 from J; bases not matched to a gene: 4. CDR3 length: 16 residues. The germline V gene encodes CDR1 MNHEY and CDR2 SVGAGI.

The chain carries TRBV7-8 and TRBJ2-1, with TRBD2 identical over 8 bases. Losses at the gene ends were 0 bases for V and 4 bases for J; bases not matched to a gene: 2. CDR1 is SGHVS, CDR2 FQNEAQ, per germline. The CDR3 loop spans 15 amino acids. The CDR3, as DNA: TGTGCCAGCAGCTTAGCCGGGAGGGGATACAATGAGCAGTTCTTC. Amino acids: CASSLAGRGYNEQFF.

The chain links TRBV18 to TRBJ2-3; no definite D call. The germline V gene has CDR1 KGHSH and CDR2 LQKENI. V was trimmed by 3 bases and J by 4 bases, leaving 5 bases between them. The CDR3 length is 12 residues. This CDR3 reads CASSPLADTQYF. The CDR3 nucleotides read TGTGCCAGCTCACCCCTAGCAGATACGCAGTATTTT.

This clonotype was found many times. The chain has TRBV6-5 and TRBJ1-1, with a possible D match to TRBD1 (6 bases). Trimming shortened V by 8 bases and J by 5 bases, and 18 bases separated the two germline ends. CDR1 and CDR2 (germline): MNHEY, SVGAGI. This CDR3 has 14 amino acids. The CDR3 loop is CASGIGGGLTEAFF. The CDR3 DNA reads TGTGCCAGCGGGATTGGGGGGGGGCTAACTGAAGCTTTCTTT.

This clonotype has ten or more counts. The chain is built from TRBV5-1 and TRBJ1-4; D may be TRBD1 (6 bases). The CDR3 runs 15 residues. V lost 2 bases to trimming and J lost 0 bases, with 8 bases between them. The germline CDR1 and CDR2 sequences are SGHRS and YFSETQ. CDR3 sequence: CASSFGQTTNEKLFF. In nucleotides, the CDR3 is TGCGCCAGCAGCTTCGGACAGACAACTAATGAAAAACTGTTTTTT.

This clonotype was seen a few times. CDR3 DNA: TGCAGTGCTACGCCTTTCTCCTACGAGCAGTACTTC. Its protein product is CSATPFSYEQYF. The J gene is TRBJ2-7, the V gene TRBV20-1, with no clear D. CDR1 and CDR2 (germline): DFQATT, SNEGSKA (reference sequence). The CDR3 covers 12 residues. V was clipped by 4 bases and J by 0 bases, with 7 bases between them.

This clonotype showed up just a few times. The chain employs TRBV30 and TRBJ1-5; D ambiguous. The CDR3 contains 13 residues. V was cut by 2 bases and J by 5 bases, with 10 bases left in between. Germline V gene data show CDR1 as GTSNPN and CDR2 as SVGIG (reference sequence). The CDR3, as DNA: TGTGCCTGGAGTAGGCAGTCGCATCAGCCCCAGCATTTT. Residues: CAWSRQSHQPQHF.

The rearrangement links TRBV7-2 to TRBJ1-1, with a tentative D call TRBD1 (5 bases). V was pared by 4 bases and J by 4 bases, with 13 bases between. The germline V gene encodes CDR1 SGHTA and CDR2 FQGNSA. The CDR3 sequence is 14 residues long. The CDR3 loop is CASSYIQGSTEAFF. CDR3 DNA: TGTGCCAGCAGCTATATCCAGGGATCCACTGAAGCTTTCTTT.

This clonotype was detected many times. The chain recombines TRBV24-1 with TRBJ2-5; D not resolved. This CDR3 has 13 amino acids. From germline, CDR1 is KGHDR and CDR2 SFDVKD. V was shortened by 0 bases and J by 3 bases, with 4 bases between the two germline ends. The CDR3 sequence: CATSDLQEETQYF. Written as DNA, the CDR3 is TGTGCCACCAGTGATTTGCAAGAAGAGACCCAGTACTTC.

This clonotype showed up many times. Written as DNA, the CDR3 is TGTGCCAGCAGCGTAGACCCGACTAGCTACAATGAGCAGTTCTTC. Protein product: CASSVDPTSYNEQFF. The chain has TRBV9 and TRBJ2-1, with a weak D call TRBD2 (6 bases). Trimming left V 0 bases short and J 3 bases short, with 10 bases between. Germline V lookup: CDR1 SGDLS, CDR2 YYNGEE. The CDR3 has 15 residues.

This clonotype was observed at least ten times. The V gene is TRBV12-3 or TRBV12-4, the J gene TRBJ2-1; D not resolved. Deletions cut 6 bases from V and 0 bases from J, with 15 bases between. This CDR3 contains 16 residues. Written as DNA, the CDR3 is TGTGCCAGCAGCTTCCCTGGGCCGAGCTCCTACAATGAGCAGTTCTTC. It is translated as CASSFPGPSSYNEQFF.

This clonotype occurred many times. The DNA for the CDR3 is TGTGCCAGCAGTTGGGGACTGAACACTGAAGCTTTCTTT. The encoded protein is CASSWGLNTEAFF. This chain links TRBV28 with TRBJ1-1; perhaps TRBD1 as D (5 bases). Germline values: CDR1 MDHEN, CDR2 SYDVKM. The CDR3 runs 13 residues. Trimming pared 4 bases from V and 0 bases from J, leaving 6 bases between.

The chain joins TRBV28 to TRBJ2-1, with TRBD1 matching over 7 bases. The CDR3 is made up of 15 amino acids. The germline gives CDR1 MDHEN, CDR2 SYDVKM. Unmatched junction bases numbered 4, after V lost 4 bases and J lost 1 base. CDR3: CASSSGQVSYNEQFF. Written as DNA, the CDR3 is TGTGCCAGCAGTTCTGGACAGGTTTCCTACAATGAGCAGTTCTTC. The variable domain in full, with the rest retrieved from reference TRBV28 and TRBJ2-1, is DVKVTQSSRYLVKRTGEKVFLECVQDMDHENMFWYRQDPGLGLRLIYFSYDVKMKEKGDIPEGYSVSREKKERFSLILESASTNQTSMYLCASSSGQVSYNEQFFGPGTRLTVL.

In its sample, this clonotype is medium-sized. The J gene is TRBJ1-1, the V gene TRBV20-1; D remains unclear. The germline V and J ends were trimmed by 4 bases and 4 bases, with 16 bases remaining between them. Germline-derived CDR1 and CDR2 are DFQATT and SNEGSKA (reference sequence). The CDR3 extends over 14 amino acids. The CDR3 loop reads CSATEGHAGTEAFF. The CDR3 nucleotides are TGCAGTGCTACAGAGGGCCACGCGGGCACTGAAGCTTTCTTT.

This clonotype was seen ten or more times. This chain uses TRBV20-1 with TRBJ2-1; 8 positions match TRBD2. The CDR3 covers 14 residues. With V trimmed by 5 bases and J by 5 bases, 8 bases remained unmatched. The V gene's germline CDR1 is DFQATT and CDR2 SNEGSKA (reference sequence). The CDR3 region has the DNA TGCAGTGCTTACACTAGCGGAACCCACAATGAGCAGTTCTTC. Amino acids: CSAYTSGTHNEQFF.